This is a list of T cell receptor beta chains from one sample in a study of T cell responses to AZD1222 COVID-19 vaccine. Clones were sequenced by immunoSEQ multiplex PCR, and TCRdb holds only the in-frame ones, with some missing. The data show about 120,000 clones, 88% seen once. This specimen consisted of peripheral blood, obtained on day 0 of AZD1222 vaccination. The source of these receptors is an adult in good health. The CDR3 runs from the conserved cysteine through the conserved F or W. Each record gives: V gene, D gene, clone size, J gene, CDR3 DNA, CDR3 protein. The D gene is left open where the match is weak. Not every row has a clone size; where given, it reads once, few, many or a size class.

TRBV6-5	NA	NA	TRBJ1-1	TGTGCCAGCAGTCCCCAGGGCCCCGAAGCTTTCTTT	CASSPQGPEAFF
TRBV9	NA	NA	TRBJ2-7	TGTGCCAGCAGCGTAGGTTTGGGCCCCTCCTACGAGCAGTACTTC	CASSVGLGPSYEQYF
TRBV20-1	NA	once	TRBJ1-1	TGCAGTGCTCTAGACACTGAAGCTTTCTTT	CSALDTEAFF
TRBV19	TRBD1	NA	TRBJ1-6	TGTGCCAGTAGTATAGGGGGGACAGGGACAAATTCACCCCTCCACTTT	CASSIGGTGTNSPLHF
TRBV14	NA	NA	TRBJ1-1	TGTGCCAGCAGCCAAGCTCCAGGGGTGAACACTGAAGCTTTCTTT	CASSQAPGVNTEAFF
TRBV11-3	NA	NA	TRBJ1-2	TGTGCCAGCAGCTGTAGGGATCACGACCGACTCTATGGCTACACCTTC	CASSCRDHDRLYGYTF
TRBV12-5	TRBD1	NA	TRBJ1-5	TGTGCTAGTGCCGGGACAGGGCCTTACAATCAGCCCCAGCATTTT	CASAGTGPYNQPQHF
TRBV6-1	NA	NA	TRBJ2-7	TGTGCCAGCAGTGAAGCTATTTCCGGGACTCCGGCCGAGCAGTACTTC	CASSEAISGTPAEQYF
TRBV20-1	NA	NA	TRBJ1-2	TGCAGTGCTAGAGTTGAGGGTGGCTACACCTTC	CSARVEGGYTF
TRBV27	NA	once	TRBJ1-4	TGTGCCAGCAGTGTGACCGGGACTCACACCCCAGGAACTAATGAAAAACTGTTTTTT	CASSVTGTHTPGTNEKLFF
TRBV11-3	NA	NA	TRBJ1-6	TGTGCCAGCAGCCCTACAGCAAATTCACCCCTCCACTTT	CASSPTANSPLHF
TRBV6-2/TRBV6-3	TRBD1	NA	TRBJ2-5	TGTGCCAGCAGTTACCTACCCGGGACAGGGGTCCCAAGGGAGACCCAGTACTTC	CASSYLPGTGVPRETQYF
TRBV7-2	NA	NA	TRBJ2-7	TGTGCCAGCAGCCCCAGCAGGGGAAGTTACGAGCAGTACTTC	CASSPSRGSYEQYF
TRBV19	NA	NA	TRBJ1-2	TGTGCCAGTAGTAACTCAGGGGCCGGCTACACCTTC	CASSNSGAGYTF
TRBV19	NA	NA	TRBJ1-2	TGTGCCAGTAGTATTTACGGCGCATATGGCTACACCTTC	CASSIYGAYGYTF
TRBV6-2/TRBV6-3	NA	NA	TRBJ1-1	TGTGCCAGCAGTAGCCGGGAACCTGAAGCTTTCTTT	CASSSREPEAFF
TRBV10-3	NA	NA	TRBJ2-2	TGTGCCATCAGCCCCTCCCCCCGTACCTCGAACACCGGGGAGCTGTTTTTT	CAISPSPRTSNTGELFF
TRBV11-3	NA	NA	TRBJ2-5	TGTGCCAGCAGCATATCGGCTCAAGAGACCCAGTACTTC	CASSISAQETQYF
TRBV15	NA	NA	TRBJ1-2	TGTGCCACCAGCAGAGATGTTGCCCTTATCGGGCGCTACACCTTC	CATSRDVALIGRYTF
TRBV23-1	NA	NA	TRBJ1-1	TGCGCCAGCAGTCATCCGCTAAAACAGAGCAACACTGAAGCTTTCTTT	CASSHPLKQSNTEAFF
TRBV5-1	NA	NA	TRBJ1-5	TGCGCCAGCAGACGGGACATTGATAGCAATCAGCCCCAGCATTTT	CASRRDIDSNQPQHF
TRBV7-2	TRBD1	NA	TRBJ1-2	TGTGCCAGCAGCTTAGATTCGGCGGCAGGGGGCTATGGCTACACCTTC	CASSLDSAAGGYGYTF
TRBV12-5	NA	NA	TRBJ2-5	TGTGCTAGTGGTTTCCTTGACCGGTGGGGCGAAGAGACCCAGTACTTC	CASGFLDRWGEETQYF
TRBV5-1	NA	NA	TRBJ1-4	TGCGCCAGCAGCCCCTCGGACCCTAATGAAAAACTGTTTTTT	CASSPSDPNEKLFF
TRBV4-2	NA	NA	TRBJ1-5	TGTGCCAGCAGCCAAGACAGAGATCAGCCCCAGCATTTT	CASSQDRDQPQHF
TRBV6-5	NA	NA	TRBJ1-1	TGTGCCAGCAGGCCGGGGAGCACTGAAGCTTTCTTT	CASRPGSTEAFF
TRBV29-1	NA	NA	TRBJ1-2	TGCAGCGTTGAAGATACCCCCGGGACCCCTGGCTACACCTTC	CSVEDTPGTPGYTF
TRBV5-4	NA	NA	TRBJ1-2	TGTGCCAGCAGCCTCAGGGATAACTATGGCTACACCTTC	CASSLRDNYGYTF
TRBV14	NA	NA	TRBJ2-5	TGTGCCAGCAGCCGGGGTTGGGAGACCCAGTACTTC	CASSRGWETQYF
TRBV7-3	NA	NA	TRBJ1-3	TGTGCCAGCAGCACCGATGGGGGACCTGGAAACACCATATATTTT	CASSTDGGPGNTIYF